Listed here are 26 T cell receptor beta chains from one sample, sequenced in a study of T cell changes during pregnancy in multiple sclerosis (dated by TCRdb to between 2019 and 2020). The method was the immunoSEQ multiplex PCR assay. This is the immuneACCESS table as TCRdb keeps it, with only in-frame sequences that have V and J called. A part of the clones is gone; compared with another copy, unresolved V genes explain less than half, and the rest is unexplained. The sample table holds some 37,000 clones, of which about 88% were seen once. 10% to 12% of the sample comes from the top ten. Material: CD8+ T cells from peripheral blood mononuclear cells, obtained in the third trimester of pregnancy. The receptor source for this set is a female donor with multiple sclerosis, enrolled in a pregnancy study.

The rearrangement uses TRBV30 and TRBJ2-1, with TRBD1 as a possible D gene (5 bases). V gave up 0 bases and J gave up 8 bases, with 23 bases separating them. CDR3 size: 17 residues. Germline values: CDR1 GTSNPN, CDR2 SVGIG (reference sequence). The CDR3 sequence is CAWSVLKGPETPDEQFF. The DNA of the CDR3 is TGTGCCTGGAGTGTACTTAAGGGGCCGGAGACACCCGATGAGCAGTTCTTC.

The chain uses TRBV5-8 and TRBJ1-1; 9 bases map to TRBD1. The V and J ends lost 2 bases and 1 base, in that order; junction bases with no gene match: 9. CDR1 and CDR2 from the germline V gene are SGHTS and YDEGEE. This CDR3 has 17 residues. The chain's CDR3 is CASSFEDRGLENTEAFF. For the CDR3, the DNA is TGTGCCAGCAGCTTTGAGGACAGGGGTCTTGAGAACACTGAAGCTTTCTTT.

The chain uses TRBV7-9 and TRBJ1-2; 9 bases line up with TRBD1. CDR1 and CDR2 (germline): SEHNR, FQNEAQ (reference sequence). V trimming: 7 bases; J trimming: 3 bases; junction bases outside the gene matches: 9. The CDR3 extends over 15 amino acids. CDR3 sequence (DNA): TGTGCCAGCACCCTCACAGGGGGCGCCCACTATGGCTACACCTTC. Encoded protein: CASTLTGGAHYGYTF.

This chain links TRBV5-1 with TRBJ2-1; 11 bases align to TRBD2. The germline gives CDR1 SGHRS, CDR2 YFSETQ. Trimming removed 5 bases from V and 1 base from J; junction bases left unmatched: 20. CDR3 length: 21 residues. The CDR3 DNA reads as TGCGCCAGCAGGAAGGCACAGGGCTTACTAGCGGGAGAATTGTCCTACAATGAGCAGTTCTTC. Amino acid sequence: CASRKAQGLLAGELSYNEQFF.

In this sample, this clone turned up once. V gene TRBV5-1 combines with J gene TRBJ1-2, with TRBD1 identical over 9 bases. CDR1 SGHRS and CDR2 YFSETQ come from the germline V gene. V trimming: 3 bases; J trimming: 7 bases; junction bases outside the gene matches: 7. The CDR3 is 14 amino acids. The CDR3 DNA follows: TGCGCCAGCAGCTCACTTACAGGGGGCAGTGGCTACACCTTC. This codes for CASSSLTGGSGYTF.

This clone was detected a few times. This chain links TRBV19 with TRBJ1-5, with TRBD1 matching 10 bases. The CDR3 runs 15 residues. Trimming removed 6 bases from V and 2 bases from J; junction bases left unmatched: 4. From germline, CDR1 is LNHDA and CDR2 SQIVND (reference sequence). The CDR3 is CASSGTGARNQPQHF. The CDR3 DNA reads TGTGCCAGTAGCGGGACAGGGGCTCGCAATCAGCCCCAGCATTTT.

This chain uses TRBV5-1 with TRBJ2-1, with 8 positions matching TRBD2. V gave up 5 bases and J gave up 4 bases; unmatched junction bases: 8. The length of the CDR3 is 15 residues. Germline CDR1 SGHRS, CDR2 YFSETQ. The CDR3 nucleotides are TGCGCCAGCAGGCTGGGCGCTAGCGGGTACAATGAGCAGTTCTTC. Translation: CASRLGASGYNEQFF.

V and J are TRBV7-8 and TRBJ2-1, with TRBD1 matching over 9 bases. This CDR3 has 14 residues. The V segment lost 5 bases and the J segment 9 bases; nucleotides outside the gene matches: 8. Germline V gene sequence: CDR1 SGHVS, CDR2 FQNEAQ. In nucleotides, the CDR3 is TGTGCCAGCAGCCCAAGTACAGGGGGCCGTGAGCAGTTCTTC. Residues: CASSPSTGGREQFF.

The chain is built from TRBV5-5 and TRBJ2-7; TRBD2 aligns across 9 bases. Germline CDR1 is SGHKS and CDR2 is YYEKEE (reference sequence). J was trimmed by 2 bases and V by 3 bases; bases with no gene match: 3. The CDR3 loop spans 14 amino acids. The CDR3 bases are TGTGCCAGCAGCTGGCTAGCGGGGCCCTACGAGCAGTACTTC. Translation: CASSWLAGPYEQYF.

This chain connects TRBV6-1 to TRBJ1-6; D might be TRBD1 (5 bases). Per the germline V gene, CDR1 is MNHNS and CDR2 is SASEGT. CDR3 length: 15 amino acids. The V end lost 6 bases, the J end lost 10 bases, and 19 bases lay between the germline ends. CDR3 DNA: TGTGCCAGCAGGTACGAGGAAGGGGCGCTATCACCCCTCCACTTT. Its translation is CASRYEEGALSPLHF.

This clone has a handful of counts. The chain combines TRBV5-4 with TRBJ2-5; 7 positions agree with TRBD1. The germline V gene encodes CDR1 SGHNT and CDR2 YYREEE (reference sequence). This CDR3 region has 13 residues. V trimming: 4 bases; J trimming: 1 base; junction bases outside the gene matches: 1. DNA for the CDR3: TGTGCCAGCAGCCGGGACAGCCAAGAGACCCAGTACTTC. This gives the protein CASSRDSQETQYF.

The chain is built from TRBV4-3 and TRBJ2-7; 8 bases match TRBD1. Germline V gene lookup returns CDR1 LGHNA and CDR2 YSLEER. The CDR3 is made up of 16 amino acids. The V gene end was trimmed by 2 bases and the J gene end by 1 base; junction bases not matched to a gene: 7. The CDR3 DNA follows: TGCGCCAGCAGCCAACATTCAACAGGGGGATCCTACGAGCAGTACTTC. Encoded protein: CASSQHSTGGSYEQYF.

The chain uses TRBV6-1 and TRBJ2-3; D perhaps matches TRBD1 (7 bases). Germline CDR1 MNHNS, CDR2 SASEGT. CDR3 length: 15 residues. Deletions cut 3 bases from V and 5 bases from J, with 15 bases between. CDR3: CASSEESGGKDTQYF. CDR3 in DNA: TGTGCCAGCAGTGAGGAGTCAGGGGGGAAAGATACGCAGTATTTT.

The sample holds one count of this clone. V usage is TRBV5-5 and J usage is TRBJ1-5, with TRBD1 identical over 7 bases. The germline V gene encodes CDR1 SGHKS and CDR2 YYEKEE (reference sequence). The J segment lost 0 bases and the V segment lost 6 bases, leaving 9 bases of the junction unmatched. CDR3 size: 16 residues. The CDR3 loop reads CASTSGTAYSNQPQHF. The CDR3 coding sequence is TGTGCCAGCACCTCCGGGACAGCATATAGCAATCAGCCCCAGCATTTT.

The chain has TRBV6-5 and TRBJ2-7, with 9 bases aligning to TRBD1. V lost 2 bases and J lost 5; bases outside the gene matches: 4. Germline V lookup: CDR1 MNHEY, CDR2 SVGAGI. This CDR3 has 14 amino acids. The CDR3 coding sequence is TGTGCCAGCAGTTACGGGACAGGGCTTGACGAGCAGTACTTC. Its translation: CASSYGTGLDEQYF.

The J gene is TRBJ2-1, the V gene TRBV9; possible D gene TRBD1, 6 bases. V lost 0 bases and J 5 bases, leaving 9 bases between the germline ends. Germline assignment: CDR1 SGDLS and CDR2 YYNGEE. CDR3 size: 14 residues. CDR3 protein: CASSVGWGHNEQFF. The CDR3 coding sequence is TGTGCCAGCAGCGTAGGATGGGGGCACAATGAGCAGTTCTTC.

The V call is TRBV2, the J call TRBJ2-7, with TRBD2 as a possible D gene (6 bases). The germline V and J ends were trimmed by 6 bases and 4 bases, with 13 bases remaining between them. Germline V CDR1 and CDR2: SNHLY, FYNNEI. The CDR3 spans 13 residues. The CDR3 here is CASREDYPYEQYF. In DNA form, the CDR3 reads TGTGCCAGCAGAGAGGACTACCCTTACGAGCAGTACTTC.

The rearrangement joins TRBV5-5 to TRBJ1-2; a possible D gene is TRBD1 (5 bases). Germline CDR1 reads SGHKS; CDR2 reads YYEKEE (reference sequence). The CDR3 sequence is 13 residues long. Trimming stripped 1 base from V and 8 bases from J, with 12 bases between. This chain's CDR3 is CASSLSTVEGYTF. CDR3 DNA: TGTGCCAGCAGCTTGTCGACAGTAGAAGGCTACACCTTC.

The chain is built from TRBV6-5 and TRBJ2-7; D is unclear. The V and J ends lost 5 bases and 4 bases respectively, with 12 bases between them. Germline CDR1 reads MNHEY; CDR2 reads SVGAGI. The CDR3 consists of 13 residues. The CDR3 protein is CASSPGSSYEQYF. The CDR3 nucleotides are TGTGCCAGCAGTCCCGGGTCTTCTTACGAGCAGTACTTC.

This clone has just a few counts. The chain has TRBV7-9 and TRBJ1-6, with 9 bases that match TRBD1. The junction had 3 bases not matched to a gene; V was cut back by 3 bases and J by 6 bases. CDR1 and CDR2 from the germline V gene are SEHNR and FQNEAQ (reference sequence). This CDR3 contains 15 residues. The CDR3 region has the DNA TGTGCCAGCAGCTTCGGGACAGGGATTAATTCACCCCTCCACTTT. This gives the protein CASSFGTGINSPLHF.

J is TRBJ2-5 and V is TRBV5-6, with unresolved D. Germline values: CDR1 SGHDT, CDR2 YYEEEE. The CDR3 sequence is 11 residues long. V dropped 3 bases and J dropped 9 bases, with 9 bases sitting between them. CDR3 coding DNA: TGTGCCAGCAGCTCCTTGGAGTCCCAGTACTTC. Protein: CASSSLESQYF. The variable domain in full, with the rest retrieved from reference TRBV5-6 and TRBJ2-5, is DAGVTQSPTHLIKTRGQQVTLRCSPKSGHDTVSWYQQALGQGPQFIFQYYEEEERQRGNFPDRFSGHQFPNYSSELNVNALLLGDSALYLCASSSLESQYFGPGTRLLVL.

V is TRBV6-5 and J is TRBJ2-1; D is possibly TRBD2 (7 bases). CDR1 MNHEY and CDR2 SVGAGI come from the germline V gene. CDR3 size: 15 residues. Trimming removed 0 bases from V and 3 bases from J, with 9 bases in between. CDR3 nucleotide sequence: TGTGCCAGCAGTTACTCGAGGGGGGGCTACAATGAGCAGTTCTTC. It translates to CASSYSRGGYNEQFF.

The chain has TRBV29-1 and TRBJ1-2, with no clear D. The CDR3 has 11 residues. Germline V gene data show CDR1 as SQVTM and CDR2 as ANQGSEA. V lost 8 bases and J 3 bases, leaving 10 bases between the germline ends. DNA of the CDR3: TGCAGCTCCCCCAGCGACTATGGCTACACCTTC. Its protein product is CSSPSDYGYTF.

This clone has only a few counts. V is TRBV4-1 and J is TRBJ1-1; D ambiguous. The CDR3 has 15 residues. V shed 0 bases and J shed 4 bases, with 12 bases lying between them. The germline CDR1 and CDR2 sequences are MGHRA and YSYEKL. The CDR3 protein is CASSQEREVGTEAFF. In DNA, the CDR3 is TGCGCCAGCAGCCAAGAACGGGAAGTGGGCACTGAAGCTTTCTTT.

The chain recombines TRBV9 with TRBJ1-1, with 8 bases fitting TRBD1. This CDR3 has 15 amino acids. CDR1 is SGDLS, CDR2 YYNGEE, per germline. V shed 0 bases and J 4 bases; nucleotides not matched to a gene: 5. The DNA of the CDR3 is TGTGCCAGCAGCGTAGCTAGAACAGGGGGCACTGAAGCTTTCTTT. Amino acids: CASSVARTGGTEAFF.

This chain uses TRBV19 with TRBJ2-1, with 11 bases aligning to TRBD1. The CDR3 is 16 residues long. Losses at the gene ends were 6 bases for V and 1 base for J; bases not matched to a gene: 5. Germline V CDR1 and CDR2: LNHDA, SQIVND (reference sequence). The chain's CDR3 is CASRLGQGGSYNEQFF. The CDR3 DNA sequence: TGTGCCAGTAGATTGGGACAGGGGGGGTCCTACAATGAGCAGTTCTTC.